Listed here is a single T cell receptor beta chain. The data were obtained in a study of T cells expressing NK-cell markers. Whole-study context: Out of eight donors sequenced, seven tested HCMV-seropositive and the remaining one seronegative.

CDR1 LNHNV and CDR2 YYDKDF come from the germline V gene (reference sequence). The CDR3 covers 17 residues. TCRdb re-called the 5' RACE reads and catalogs CDR3 proteins one per entry, DNA excluded. This sample's table has some 280,000 distinct CDR3 sequences. The TCR originated in a man aged 18 to 29 in good health. Material for sequencing was blood T cells: a sorted CD56 or NKG2C T cell subset, CD4+ or CD8+ T cells, or bulk PBMC T cells (not recorded which). The chain employs TRBV15 and TRBJ2-1; lacking DNA, the TRBD1 call made by TCRdb goes unchecked. CDR3: CATSIPRGGRSYNEQFF.